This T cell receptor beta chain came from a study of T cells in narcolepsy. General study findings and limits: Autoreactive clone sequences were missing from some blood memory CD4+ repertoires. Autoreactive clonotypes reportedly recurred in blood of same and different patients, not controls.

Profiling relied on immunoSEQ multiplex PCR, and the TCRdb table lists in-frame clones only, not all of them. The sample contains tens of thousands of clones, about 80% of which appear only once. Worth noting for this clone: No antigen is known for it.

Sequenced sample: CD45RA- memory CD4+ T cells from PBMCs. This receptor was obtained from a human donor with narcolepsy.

CDR3 nucleotides: TGTGCCAGTAGTATAAAGGGCAGTGAAAAACTGTTTTTT. It translates to CASSIKGSEKLFF. The chain joins TRBV19 to TRBJ1-4; D gene uncertain. V lost 2 bases and J lost 7, with 8 bases in between. The CDR3 extends over 13 amino acids. In germline, CDR1 is LNHDA, CDR2 SQIVND (reference sequence).